The 27 T cell receptor beta chains below were found in one sample sequenced in a study of T cell repertoires in cytomegalovirus infection. Using its own MiXCR run on the reads, TCRdb lists one record per CDR3 protein. The repertoire consists of under 200,000 distinct CDR3 sequences, with more than 9% occurring once and the leading ten covering approximately 4.6%. The sample was PBMCs. Receptors were obtained from a human donor in good health (CMV status not recorded). Some clones in this sample may be carry-over from other donors' samples.

This clonotype appeared many times. The rearrangement uses TRBV7-2 and TRBJ2-1; 12 bases line up with TRBD2. Germline V gives CDR1 SGHTA, CDR2 FQGNSA. The CDR3 runs to 17 residues. J was trimmed by 3 bases and V by 5 bases; bases with no gene match: 8. CDR3 sequence (DNA): TGTGCCAGCAGCCGCTCTAGCGGGGGGGGCGACTACAATGAGCAGTTCTTC. Amino acid sequence: CASSRSSGGGDYNEQFF.

This clonotype was observed a handful of times. The chain couples TRBV6-2 or TRBV6-3 to TRBJ1-2; TRBD1 agrees at 10 bases. The CDR3 extends over 14 amino acids. The V segment lost 7 bases and the J segment 3 bases; nucleotides outside the gene matches: 5. Germline V gene lookup returns CDR1 MNHEY and CDR2 SVGEGT. The CDR3: CASTAGTGDYGYTF. CDR3 coding DNA: TGTGCCAGCACTGCCGGGACAGGGGACTATGGCTACACCTTC.

This clonotype came up many times. The chain employs TRBV7-2 and TRBJ2-5; D is uncertain. The CDR3 totals 13 residues. Germline CDR1 is SGHTA and CDR2 is FQGNSA. Trimming took 5 bases from V and 6 from J, leaving 13 bases between them. In DNA, the CDR3 is TGTGCCAGCAGCGGAAGAGGTCTCCAGACCCAGTACTTC. This translates into CASSGRGLQTQYF. The variable domain in full, completed from reference TRBV7-2 and TRBJ2-5, reads GAGVSQSPSNKVTEKGKDVELRCDPISGHTALYWYRQSLGQGLEFLIYFQGNSAPDKSGLPSDRFSAERTGGSVSTLTIQRTQQEDSAVYLCASSGRGLQTQYFGPGTRLLVL.

This clonotype was found many times. The CDR3 loop is CASSNPVLAGAETQYF. The CDR3 coding sequence is TGTGCCAGCAGTAATCCGGTACTAGCGGGAGCAGAGACCCAGTACTTC. The rearrangement links TRBV28 to TRBJ2-5, with 11 bases fitting TRBD2. The CDR3 consists of 16 residues. J gave up 4 bases and V 5 bases, and 9 bases lay outside the gene matches. Germline V lookup: CDR1 MDHEN, CDR2 SYDVKM.

The DNA for the CDR3 is TGTGCCAGCAGCCAAGATCAGACGGAGGGGGAAAAACTGTTTTTT. Translated: CASSQDQTEGEKLFF. The rearrangement joins TRBV4-2 to TRBJ1-4; D may be TRBD1 (5 bases). Trimming stripped 0 bases from V and 8 bases from J, with 13 bases between. This CDR3 region has 15 residues. Per the germline V gene, CDR1 is LGHNA and CDR2 is YNFKEQ.

This clonotype has more than one count but fewer than ten. The V call is TRBV6-2 or TRBV6-3, the J call TRBJ2-7; D call uncertain. CDR3 length: 13 residues. Germline V gene lookup returns CDR1 MNHEY and CDR2 SVGEGT. Between the trimmed V and J ends, which lost 4 bases and 3 bases, there was a span of 10 bases. CDR3 sequence: CASSLVAIYEQYF. As DNA, the CDR3 is TGTGCCAGCAGTTTAGTAGCCATCTACGAGCAGTACTTC.

A few counts support this clonotype. This chain uses TRBV12-3 or TRBV12-4 with TRBJ1-2, with D perhaps matching TRBD1 (5 bases). Trimming stripped 6 bases from V and 4 bases from J, with 12 bases between. The CDR3 runs 13 residues. The CDR3 nucleotides are TGTGCCAGCAGCCGCAGGGAGGGCTATGGCTACACCTTC. Translated: CASSRREGYGYTF.

This clonotype was detected many times. The chain combines TRBV4-2 with TRBJ1-4, with 7 bases lining up with TRBD1. This CDR3 comprises 16 residues. V dropped 3 bases and J dropped 3; count of bases not matched to a gene: 7. Germline V lookup: CDR1 LGHNA, CDR2 YNFKEQ. The CDR3 nucleotides are TGTGCCAGCAGCCAGGTTACCGGGACAGCTAATGAAAAACTGTTTTTT. Translated: CASSQVTGTANEKLFF.

CDR3: CAARRAGESGEQFF. In DNA, the CDR3 is TGTGCCGCCCGAAGGGCAGGGGAGTCGGGTGAGCAGTTCTTC. The chain recombines TRBV15 with TRBJ2-1; TRBD1 might be the D (6 bases). The ends were cut back, 11 bases at V and 9 bases at J, with 23 bases in the middle. There are 14 residues in the CDR3. Germline CDR1 LNHNV, CDR2 YYDKDF (reference sequence).

This clonotype came up many times. The chain recombines TRBV7-9 with TRBJ2-4; 8 bases fit TRBD1. The J segment lost 6 bases and the V segment lost 6 bases, leaving 7 bases of the junction unmatched. This CDR3 spans 14 amino acids. Germline loops: CDR1 SEHNR, CDR2 FQNEAQ (reference sequence). DNA for the CDR3: TGTGCCAGCAGTTACCCGGGACAGGCAAACATTCAGTACTTC. Translated, it gives CASSYPGQANIQYF.

This clonotype was counted only a few times. This chain uses TRBV7-3 with TRBJ1-1, with D unresolved. This CDR3 has 13 amino acids. Germline V gene data show CDR1 as SGHTA and CDR2 as FQGTGA. The germline V and J ends were trimmed by 0 bases and 5 bases, with 7 bases remaining between them. The CDR3 DNA reads TGTGCCAGCAGCTTAACATTACGGACTGAAGCTTTCTTT. This gives the protein CASSLTLRTEAFF.

There are a few counts of this clonotype. DNA of the CDR3: TGTGCCAGCAGCCGCCCCACGACGGGGACGAATGAGCAGTTCTTC. This translates into CASSRPTTGTNEQFF. The chain uses TRBV7-6 and TRBJ2-1; D is tentatively TRBD1 or TRBD2 (5 bases each). The V gene's germline CDR1 is SGHVS and CDR2 FNYEAQ. The CDR3 is made up of 15 amino acids. V lost 5 bases, J lost 7 bases, and 18 bases lay in between.

The rearrangement links TRBV29-1 to TRBJ1-4; D is unclear. This CDR3 has 12 residues. V lost 3 bases and J lost 6, with 8 bases in between. Germline lookup yields CDR1 SQVTM and CDR2 ANQGSEA. CDR3 region: CSVDGEYEKLFF. The CDR3 nucleotides read TGCAGCGTTGATGGGGAGTATGAAAAACTGTTTTTT. The full variable domain, completed using reference TRBV29-1 and TRBJ1-4, is SAVISQKPSRDICQRGTSLTIQCQVDSQVTMMFWYRQQPGQSLTLIATANQGSEATYESGFVIDKFPISRPNLTFSTLTVSNMSPEDSSIYLCSVDGEYEKLFFGSGTQLSVL.

The chain uses TRBV29-1 and TRBJ1-2; the D gene is possibly TRBD1 (6 bases). CDR3 size: 16 residues. V was shortened by 3 bases and J by 5 bases, with 22 bases between the two germline ends. Germline CDR1 reads SQVTM; CDR2 reads ANQGSEA. The CDR3 here is CSVDEPDKSRGYGYTF. CDR3 DNA sequence: TGCAGCGTTGACGAACCAGACAAGTCAAGGGGGTATGGCTACACCTTC.

This clonotype was seen ten or more times. The chain joins TRBV19 to TRBJ2-2; 11 bases match TRBD2. Trimming took 7 bases from V and 7 from J; bases not matched to a gene: 5. This CDR3 has 14 amino acids. Germline V lookup: CDR1 LNHDA, CDR2 SQIVND (reference sequence). The CDR3 spells CASNPGLAVGELFF. The CDR3 coding sequence is TGTGCCAGTAACCCGGGACTAGCGGTCGGGGAGCTGTTTTTT.

This clonotype showed up just a few times. The rearrangement links TRBV6-2 or TRBV6-3 to TRBJ2-7, with 10 bases aligning to TRBD2. The CDR3 has 19 amino acids. The J segment lost 0 bases and the V segment lost 5 bases, leaving 16 bases of the junction unmatched. Germline V CDR1 and CDR2: MNHEY, SVGEGT. The chain's CDR3 is CASSPWTSGEITSSYEQYF. CDR3 nucleotide sequence: TGTGCCAGCAGTCCTTGGACTAGCGGAGAGATTACGAGCTCCTACGAGCAGTACTTC.

The genes are TRBV7-2 and TRBJ2-7; D might be TRBD2 (7 bases). This CDR3 region has 18 residues. The germline V gene has CDR1 SGHTA and CDR2 FQGNSA. The V gene lost 0 bases and the J gene lost 7 bases, with 25 bases spanning the gap. Here the CDR3 reads CASSLAILGGGGGGEQYF. In DNA, the CDR3 is TGTGCCAGCAGCTTAGCCATTTTGGGGGGAGGGGGGGGGGGGGAGCAGTACTTC. The full variable domain, rest sourced from reference TRBV7-2 and TRBJ2-7, is GAGVSQSPSNKVTEKGKDVELRCDPISGHTALYWYRQSLGQGLEFLIYFQGNSAPDKSGLPSDRFSAERTGGSVSTLTIQRTQQEDSAVYLCASSLAILGGGGGGEQYFGPGTRLTVT.

This clonotype was counted ten times or more. The CDR3 protein is CATSRGSASPHLYEQYF. CDR3 in DNA: TGTGCCACCAGCAGAGGCTCTGCTAGCCCGCACCTCTACGAGCAGTACTTC. J is TRBJ2-7 and V is TRBV15; perhaps TRBD2 as D (5 bases). Trimming cost V 1 base and J 3 bases, with 19 bases left between them. The germline V gene has CDR1 LNHNV and CDR2 YYDKDF (reference sequence). The CDR3 sequence is 17 residues long.

This clonotype has at least ten counts. V is TRBV7-9 and J is TRBJ2-1; 9 bases align to TRBD2. This CDR3 contains 21 residues. The germline V gene encodes CDR1 SEHNR and CDR2 FQNEAQ (reference sequence). V lost 3 bases and J lost 0; bases outside the gene matches: 18. The CDR3 DNA reads as TGTGCCAGCAGCTTCCCTCCCCGGGTAGCGGGAGCTAGGGGCTCCTACAATGAGCAGTTCTTC. This encodes CASSFPPRVAGARGSYNEQFF.

The sample holds many counts of this clonotype. The chain joins TRBV7-3 to TRBJ1-4; D uncertain. The germline V gene encodes CDR1 SGHTA and CDR2 FQGTGA. V lost 3 bases, J lost 7 bases, and 9 bases lay in between. CDR3 length equals 13 residues. DNA of the CDR3: TGTGCCAGCAGCTTCACCCCGGGTGAAAAACTGTTTTTT. Protein product: CASSFTPGEKLFF.

This clonotype was seen ten or more times. The CDR3 loop reads CASSLGSGRNNEQFF. Here the CDR3 DNA reads TGTGCCAGCAGCTTAGGAAGCGGGAGAAATAATGAGCAGTTCTTC. V and J are TRBV11-2 and TRBJ2-1; 8 positions agree with TRBD2. The CDR3 has 15 residues. With V trimmed by 1 base and J by 7 bases, 6 bases remained unmatched. CDR1 is SGHAT and CDR2 is FQNNGV in the germline V gene.

The V gene is TRBV29-1, the J gene TRBJ2-7; no reliable D call. The V gene lost 2 bases and the J gene lost 3 bases, with 11 bases spanning the gap. CDR1 SQVTM and CDR2 ANQGSEA come from the germline V gene. There are 13 residues in the CDR3. In DNA form, the CDR3 reads TGCAGCGTTGAATTGGCGGATTACTACGAGCAGTACTTC. Amino acid sequence: CSVELADYYEQYF.

This clonotype was seen ten or more times. J is TRBJ2-5 and V is TRBV7-2, with D maybe TRBD1 (5 bases). Germline assignment: CDR1 SGHTA and CDR2 FQGNSA. Deletions cut 5 bases from V and 3 bases from J, with 13 bases between. The CDR3 length is 14 residues. The CDR3 spells CASSQQPGKETQYF. In DNA form, the CDR3 reads TGTGCCAGCAGCCAACAGCCAGGGAAAGAGACCCAGTACTTC.

At least ten counts were recorded for this clonotype. This chain joins TRBV6-2 or TRBV6-3 and TRBJ1-5; D call uncertain. The CDR3 is 15 amino acids. V was pared by 1 base and J by 4 bases, with 11 bases between. From germline, CDR1 is MNHEY and CDR2 SVGEGT. CDR3 in amino acids: CASSYYSGGNQPQHF. In nucleotides, the CDR3 is TGTGCCAGCAGTTACTATTCAGGAGGTAATCAGCCCCAGCATTTT.

In DNA form, the CDR3 reads TGCGCCAGCAGCCAAGATAAGAGTTACAATGAGCAGTTCTTC. Protein product: CASSQDKSYNEQFF. V gene TRBV4-3 combines with J gene TRBJ2-1; D is unclear. Trimming shortened V by 0 bases and J by 4 bases, and 7 bases separated the two germline ends. The CDR3 length is 14 residues. Germline loops: CDR1 LGHNA, CDR2 YSLEER.

In its sample, this clonotype was seen a few times. This chain uses TRBV12-3 or TRBV12-4 with TRBJ2-3, with 10 bases that match TRBD1. This CDR3 has 17 residues. V shed 0 bases, J shed 4 bases, and the junction held 7 bases outside the gene matches. CDR3 in amino acids: CASSLAAWDRGSDTQYF. The CDR3 DNA is TGTGCCAGCAGTTTAGCCGCCTGGGACAGGGGATCAGATACGCAGTATTTT.

Only a few counts were recorded for this clonotype. The chain recombines TRBV11-2 with TRBJ2-3; D uncertain. V was pared by 0 bases and J by 6 bases, with 13 bases between. Germline V gives CDR1 SGHAT, CDR2 FQNNGV. The CDR3 extends over 15 amino acids. Here the CDR3 DNA reads TGTGCCAGCAGCTTAGATCTGGGGTCAGTGGATACGCAGTATTTT. This codes for CASSLDLGSVDTQYF.